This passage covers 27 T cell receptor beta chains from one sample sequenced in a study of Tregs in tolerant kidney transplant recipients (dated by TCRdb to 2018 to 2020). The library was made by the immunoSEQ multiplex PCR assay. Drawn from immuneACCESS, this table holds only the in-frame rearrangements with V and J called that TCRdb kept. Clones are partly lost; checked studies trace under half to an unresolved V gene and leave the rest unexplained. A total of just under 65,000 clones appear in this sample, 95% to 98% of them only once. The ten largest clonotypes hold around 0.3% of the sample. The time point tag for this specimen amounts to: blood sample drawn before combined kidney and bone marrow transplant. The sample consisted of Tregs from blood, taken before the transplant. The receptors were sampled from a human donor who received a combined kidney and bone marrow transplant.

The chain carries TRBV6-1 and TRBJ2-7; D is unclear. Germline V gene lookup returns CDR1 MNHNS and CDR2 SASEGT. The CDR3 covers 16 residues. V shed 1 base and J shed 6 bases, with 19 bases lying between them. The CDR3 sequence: CASSEGIRSPGPEQYF. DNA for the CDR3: TGTGCCAGCAGTGAAGGGATTAGATCCCCAGGCCCCGAGCAGTACTTC.

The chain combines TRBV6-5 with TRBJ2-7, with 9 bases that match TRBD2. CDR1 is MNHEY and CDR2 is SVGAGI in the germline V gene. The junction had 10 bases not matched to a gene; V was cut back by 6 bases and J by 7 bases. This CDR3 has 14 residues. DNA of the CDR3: TGTGCCAGCAGGGGACTAGCCCGAACGTGGGAGCAGTACTTC. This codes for CASRGLARTWEQYF.

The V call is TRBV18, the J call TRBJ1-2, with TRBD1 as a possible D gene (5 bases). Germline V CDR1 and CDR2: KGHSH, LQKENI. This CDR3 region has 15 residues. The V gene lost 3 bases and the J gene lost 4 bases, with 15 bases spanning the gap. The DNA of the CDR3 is TGTGCCAGCTCACCGGAAACAGGAGCGGGCTATGGCTACACCTTC. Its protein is CASSPETGAGYGYTF.

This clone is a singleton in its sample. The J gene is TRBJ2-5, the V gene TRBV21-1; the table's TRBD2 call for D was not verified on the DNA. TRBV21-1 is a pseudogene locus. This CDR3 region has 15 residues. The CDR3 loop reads CASSNSERSGETQYF. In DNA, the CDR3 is TGTGCCAGCAGCAACAGCGAGAGGTCGGGGGAGACCCAGTACTTC.

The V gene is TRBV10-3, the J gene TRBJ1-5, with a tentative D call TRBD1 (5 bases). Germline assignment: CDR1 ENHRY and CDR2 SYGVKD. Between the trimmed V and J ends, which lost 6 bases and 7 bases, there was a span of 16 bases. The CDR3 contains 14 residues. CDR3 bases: TGTGCCATCAGCCCCTCAGGGCTTCGGCAGCCCCAGCATTTT. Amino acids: CAISPSGLRQPQHF.

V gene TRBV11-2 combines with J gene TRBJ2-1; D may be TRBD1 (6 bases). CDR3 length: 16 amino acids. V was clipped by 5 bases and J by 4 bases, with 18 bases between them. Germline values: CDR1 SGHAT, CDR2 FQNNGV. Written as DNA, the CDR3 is TGTGCCAGCAGCCCTCAACTCGGGACACAGTACAATGAGCAGTTCTTC. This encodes CASSPQLGTQYNEQFF.

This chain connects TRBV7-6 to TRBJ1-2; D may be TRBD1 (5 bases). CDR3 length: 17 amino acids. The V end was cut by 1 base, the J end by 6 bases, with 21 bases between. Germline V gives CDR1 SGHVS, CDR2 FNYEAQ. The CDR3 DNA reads TGTGCCAGCAGCTTAGAAATGAAAGACAGATGCAACGATGGCTACACCTTC. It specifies CASSLEMKDRCNDGYTF. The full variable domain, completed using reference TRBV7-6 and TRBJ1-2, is GAGVSQSPRYKVTKRGQDVALRCDPISGHVSLYWYRQALGQGPEFLTYFNYEAQQDKSGLPNDRFSAERPEGSISTLTIQRTEQRDSAMYRCASSLEMKDRCNDGYTFGSGTRLTVV.

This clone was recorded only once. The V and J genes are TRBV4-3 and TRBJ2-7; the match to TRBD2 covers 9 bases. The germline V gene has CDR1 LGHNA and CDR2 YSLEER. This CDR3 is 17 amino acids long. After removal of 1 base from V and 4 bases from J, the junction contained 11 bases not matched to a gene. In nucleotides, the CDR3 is TGCGCCAGCAGCCAAGTTTTAGGAACTAGCGGGTTTTACGAGCAGTACTTC. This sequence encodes CASSQVLGTSGFYEQYF.

DNA for the CDR3: TGTGCCAGCAGCTTGGTCGGGGCTGGGGCCAACGTCCTGACTTTC. Its translation: CASSLVGAGANVLTF. This rearrangement joins TRBV5-5 to TRBJ2-6; possible D gene TRBD2, 5 bases. CDR1 and CDR2 from the germline V gene are SGHKS and YYEKEE (reference sequence). The V end lost 0 bases, the J end lost 2 bases, and 6 bases lay between the germline ends. The CDR3 loop spans 15 amino acids.

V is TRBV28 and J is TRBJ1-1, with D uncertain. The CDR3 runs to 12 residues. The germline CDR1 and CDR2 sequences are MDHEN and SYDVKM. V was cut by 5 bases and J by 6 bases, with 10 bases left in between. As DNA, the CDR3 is TGTGCCAGCAGTCCCTTAGACTCTGAAGCTTTCTTT. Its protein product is CASSPLDSEAFF. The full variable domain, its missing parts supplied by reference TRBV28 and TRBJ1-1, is DVKVTQSSRYLVKRTGEKVFLECVQDMDHENMFWYRQDPGLGLRLIYFSYDVKMKEKGDIPEGYSVSREKKERFSLILESASTNQTSMYLCASSPLDSEAFFGQGTRLTVV.

CDR3 bases: TGTGCCAGCAGTATAGCGGGAGTAGGAACAGATACGCAGTATTTT. It is translated as CASSIAGVGTDTQYF. This chain connects TRBV6-5 to TRBJ2-3, with 9 bases identical to TRBD2. CDR3 length: 15 amino acids. CDR1 is MNHEY, CDR2 SVGAGI, per germline. The V and J ends lost 5 bases and 3 bases, in that order; junction bases with no gene match: 6.

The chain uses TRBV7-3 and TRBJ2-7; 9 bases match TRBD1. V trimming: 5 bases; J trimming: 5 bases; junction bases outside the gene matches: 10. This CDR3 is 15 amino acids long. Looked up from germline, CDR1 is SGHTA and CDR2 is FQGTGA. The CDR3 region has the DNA TGTGCCAGCAGCCCGACGGGACAGGGTGGGGACGAGCAGTACTTC. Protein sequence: CASSPTGQGGDEQYF.

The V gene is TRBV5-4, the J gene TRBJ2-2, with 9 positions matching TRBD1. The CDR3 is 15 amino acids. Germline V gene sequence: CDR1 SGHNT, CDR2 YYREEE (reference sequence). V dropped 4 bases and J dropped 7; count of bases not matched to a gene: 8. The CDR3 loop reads CASSPWTGESGELFF. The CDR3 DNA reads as TGTGCCAGCAGCCCCTGGACAGGGGAAAGCGGGGAGCTGTTTTTT.

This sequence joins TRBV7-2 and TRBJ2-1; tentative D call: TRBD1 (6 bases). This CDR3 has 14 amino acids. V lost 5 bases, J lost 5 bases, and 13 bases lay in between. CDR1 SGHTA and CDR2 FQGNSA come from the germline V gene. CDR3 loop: CASSTAGQHNEQFF. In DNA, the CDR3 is TGTGCCAGCAGCACCGCCGGACAGCACAATGAGCAGTTCTTC.

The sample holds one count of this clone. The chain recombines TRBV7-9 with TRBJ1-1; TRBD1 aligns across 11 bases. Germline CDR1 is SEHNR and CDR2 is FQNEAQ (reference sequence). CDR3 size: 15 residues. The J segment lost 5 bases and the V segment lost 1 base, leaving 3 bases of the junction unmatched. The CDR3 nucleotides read TGTGCCAGCAGCTTAGGGGACAGGGGGTTTACTGAAGCTTTCTTT. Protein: CASSLGDRGFTEAFF.

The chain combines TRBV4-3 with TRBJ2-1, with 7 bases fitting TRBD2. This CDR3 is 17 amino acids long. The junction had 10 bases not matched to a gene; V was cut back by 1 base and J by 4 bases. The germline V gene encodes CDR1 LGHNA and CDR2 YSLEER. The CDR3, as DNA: TGCGCCAGCAGCCAAGGGACTAGTTCTCAGGGTTACAATGAGCAGTTCTTC. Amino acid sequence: CASSQGTSSQGYNEQFF.

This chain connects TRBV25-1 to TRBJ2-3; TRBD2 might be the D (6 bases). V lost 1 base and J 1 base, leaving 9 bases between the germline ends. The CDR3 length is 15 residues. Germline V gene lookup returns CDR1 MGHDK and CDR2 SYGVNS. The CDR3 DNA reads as TGTGCCAGCAGTGAATTTACGGGGGGCACAGATACGCAGTATTTT. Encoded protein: CASSEFTGGTDTQYF. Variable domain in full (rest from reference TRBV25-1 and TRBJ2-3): EADIYQTPRYLVIGTGKKITLECSQTMGHDKMYWYQQDPGMELHLIHYSYGVNSTEKGDLSSESTVSRIRTEHFPLTLESARPSHTSQYLCASSEFTGGTDTQYFGPGTRLTVL.

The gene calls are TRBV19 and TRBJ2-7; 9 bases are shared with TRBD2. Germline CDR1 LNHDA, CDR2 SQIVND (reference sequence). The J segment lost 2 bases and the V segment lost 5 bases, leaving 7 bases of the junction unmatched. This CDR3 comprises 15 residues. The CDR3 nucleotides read TGTGCCAGTAGTCTGAGAGCGGGGGGAGCCTACGAGCAGTACTTC. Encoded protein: CASSLRAGGAYEQYF.

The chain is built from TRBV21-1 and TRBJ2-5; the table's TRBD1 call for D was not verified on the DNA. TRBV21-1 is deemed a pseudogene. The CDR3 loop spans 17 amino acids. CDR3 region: CASSKDPWGQGQETQYF. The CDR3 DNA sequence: TGTGCCAGCAGCAAAGACCCTTGGGGACAGGGACAAGAGACCCAGTACTTC.

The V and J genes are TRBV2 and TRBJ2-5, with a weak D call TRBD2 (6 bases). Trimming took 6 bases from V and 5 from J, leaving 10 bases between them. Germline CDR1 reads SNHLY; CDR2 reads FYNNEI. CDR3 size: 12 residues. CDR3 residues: CASSRLDETQYF. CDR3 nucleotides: TGTGCCAGCAGCCGACTAGATGAGACCCAGTACTTC.

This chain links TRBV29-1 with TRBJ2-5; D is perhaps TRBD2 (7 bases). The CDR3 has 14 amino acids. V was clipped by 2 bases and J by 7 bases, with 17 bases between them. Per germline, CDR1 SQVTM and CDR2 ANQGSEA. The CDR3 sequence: CSVERVGGRGTQYF. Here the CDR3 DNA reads TGCAGCGTTGAAAGGGTCGGGGGGCGAGGGACCCAGTACTTC.

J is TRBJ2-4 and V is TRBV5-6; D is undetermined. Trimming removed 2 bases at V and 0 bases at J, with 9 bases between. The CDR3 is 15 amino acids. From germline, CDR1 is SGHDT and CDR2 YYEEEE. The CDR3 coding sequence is TGTGCCAGCAGCTTCACAGATACAGCCAAAAACATTCAGTACTTC. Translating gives CASSFTDTAKNIQYF.

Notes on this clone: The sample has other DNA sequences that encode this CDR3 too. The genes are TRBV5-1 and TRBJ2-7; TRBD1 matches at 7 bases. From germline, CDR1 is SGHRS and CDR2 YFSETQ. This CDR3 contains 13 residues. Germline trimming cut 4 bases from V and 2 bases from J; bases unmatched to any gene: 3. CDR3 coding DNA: TGCGCCAGCAGCCGGGACAGAGCCTACGAGCAGTACTTC. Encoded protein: CASSRDRAYEQYF. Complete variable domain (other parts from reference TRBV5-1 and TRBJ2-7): KAGVTQTPRYLIKTRGQQVTLSCSPISGHRSVSWYQQTPGQGLQFLFEYFSETQRNKGNFPGRFSGRQFSNSRSEMNVSTLELGDSALYLCASSRDRAYEQYFGPGTRLTVT.

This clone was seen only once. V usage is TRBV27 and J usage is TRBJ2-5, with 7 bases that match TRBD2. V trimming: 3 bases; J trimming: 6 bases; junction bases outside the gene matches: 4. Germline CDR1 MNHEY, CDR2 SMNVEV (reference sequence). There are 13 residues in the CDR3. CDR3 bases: TGTGCCAGCAGTTTTTGGGGAGGGAAGACCCAGTACTTC. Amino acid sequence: CASSFWGGKTQYF.

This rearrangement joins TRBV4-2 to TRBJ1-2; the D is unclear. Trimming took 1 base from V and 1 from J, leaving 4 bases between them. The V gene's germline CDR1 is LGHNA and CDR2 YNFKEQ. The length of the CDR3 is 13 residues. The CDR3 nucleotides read TGTGCCAGCAGCCAAGGGCTTAACTATGGCTACACCTTC. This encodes CASSQGLNYGYTF.

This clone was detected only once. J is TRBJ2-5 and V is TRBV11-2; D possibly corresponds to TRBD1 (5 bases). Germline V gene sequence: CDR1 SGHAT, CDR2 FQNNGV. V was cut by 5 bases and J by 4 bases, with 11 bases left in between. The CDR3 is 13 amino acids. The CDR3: CASSLGAGETQYF. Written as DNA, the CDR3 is TGTGCCAGCAGCCTAGGGGCCGGAGAGACCCAGTACTTC.

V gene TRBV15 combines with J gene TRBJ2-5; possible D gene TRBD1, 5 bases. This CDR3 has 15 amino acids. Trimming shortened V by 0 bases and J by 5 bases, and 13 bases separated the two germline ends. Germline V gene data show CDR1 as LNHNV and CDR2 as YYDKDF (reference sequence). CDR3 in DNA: TGTGCCACCAGCAGAGATCAGGGCAAAGGCGAGACCCAGTACTTC. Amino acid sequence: CATSRDQGKGETQYF.